This T cell receptor (beta chain) was identified during a study of T cells in Graves' hyperthyroidism and ophthalmopathy (dated by TCRdb to between 2017 and 2020). Regarding the complete study: Peripheral blood samples were taken at the time of initial diagnosis, prior to any treatment. After sampling, hyperthyroidism patients received methimazole starting at 30 mg daily, and ophthalmopathy patients received high-dose intravenous methylprednisolone. TCR Vbeta CDR3 sequencing of around 130 peripheral blood samples (under 45 ophthalmopathy, 75 to 80 hyperthyroidism and roughly 17 progressor patients) is reported in the paper. Thyroid tissue and blood T-cell repertoires from over 5 Graves' hyperthyroidism patients were also compared in the study. Prospective prediction of ophthalmopathy was tested in an independent validation cohort of 18 to 20 hyperthyroidism patients and 17 patients who later progressed to ophthalmopathy. The approximately 95 discovery patients were divided at random into training and test sets in a 7:3 ratio. A discovery cohort of 95 to 100 patients, approximately 45 with Graves' ophthalmopathy and more than 55 with stable Graves' hyperthyroidism, was used to find distinguishing TCR V-J signatures.

Moderately to severely active disease, a Clinical Activity Score of at least 3, a NOSPECS grade of at least 4, and a duration under 3 months were present in ophthalmopathy patients. Patients with uncontrolled infections, other autoimmune diseases, pregnancy or lactation were excluded. Clinical symptoms, serum thyroxine and TRAb, thyroid ultrasound, and orbital computed tomography formed the basis for the diagnoses. PBMCs were isolated from around 10 ml of fresh peripheral blood by Ficoll-Paque density gradient centrifugation. Total RNA was extracted with Trizol reagent, and quality was checked on an Agilent 2100 Bioanalyzer. The paper as a whole reports these results and caveats: No statistical method was used to fix the sample size in advance, and group allocation was not hidden from the investigators. Most expanded thyroid clonotypes (frequency above 0.001) were also detected in blood, a finding suggesting that blood repertoires may reflect thyroid immune responses. Ophthalmopathy was separated from stable hyperthyroidism by a 13 V-J signature model, with approximately 90% sensitivity and roughly 84% specificity obtained in cross-validation and 80%/75% obtained in testing. During validation, the model predicted progression to ophthalmopathy a median of roughly 7.1 months ahead of onset, with more than 55% sensitivity and less than 85% specificity.

About this clonotype itself: The antigen it binds to is not known. No base-level quality is on record; no much larger clone is a single base apart.

The TCR beta CDR3 regions were amplified from the RNA transcripts. The TCR CDR3 was subjected to a first round of RT-PCR using the HTBI primer set and the Qiagen OneStep RT-PCR kit. A second multiplex PCR round built the libraries, followed by size selection and purification. Sequencing of the libraries was done on an Illumina HiSeq2000 using paired-end 100 bp reads. The study's processing was this. SOAPnuke was used to process the raw data, with reads discarded if the reads contained adapters or uncalled bases, had a mean Phred below 15, or lacked an exact constant-primer or identifier match. COPE v1.2.5 was used to merge high-quality paired reads, and clonotypes were defined as unique nucleotide sequences. MiTCR v1.1 was used to align the clonotypes against IMGT TRBV, TRBD and TRBJ reference segments. The analysis was restricted to V-J combinations with a frequency above 0.0001, which together covered 99% to 99.2% of the repertoires. The TCS score was defined as the ratio of F50 (clonal expansion) to E x V (chaos), calculated using BLOSUM62-based TCRdist between CDR3 peptides within each V-J. Welch's t-statistics and random forest reduced fewer than 600 V-J features to roughly 13, which were used in a naive Bayes classifier (R e1071). TCRdb passed the public sequencing reads through fastp at Q25 and MiXCR, retaining productive beta sequences. Each CDR3 protein appears once, grouped with its most common genes and DNA. The V and J calls reflect TCRdb's pipeline rather than the authors' work. In this sample the table shows 660,000 or so distinct CDR3 sequences, 20% to 25% of which occur a single time. Around a third of the sample belongs to the ten largest clones.

The sample comprised blood. The sequence was obtained from a man younger than 45 with Graves' ophthalmopathy.

The CDR3 loop reads CASGSPYEQYF. Read as DNA, the sequence is TGTGCCAGCGGATCTCCCTACGAGCAGTACTTC. The rearrangement joined TRBV27 to TRBJ2-7, with no confident D gene call. Including cysteine and phenylalanine, the CDR3 has 11 amino acids. The CDR3 DNA has 33 bases and is translated from base 1. From the germline V gene (reference sequence), CDR1 is MNHEY and CDR2 is SMNVEV. V gives up 8 bases and J gives up 2 bases, and the segment between their germline ends measures 7 bases.